These 26 T cell receptor beta chains were all obtained from the same sample, sequenced in a study of vaccination and CD4 T cells after COVID-19. The Oncomine TCR Beta short-read assay was applied to DNA of cultured CD4+ T cells. TCRdb re-analysed the PCR reads in MiXCR, keeping a single row per CDR3 protein. The sample consists of some 9,900 distinct CDR3 sequences, 26% of them appearing once. Treatment given: roughly 10-day PBMC culture with coronavirus spike peptide pools or control peptides (ViraFEST assay). What these receptors recognize is not known. The sequenced sample was CD4+ T cells from blood, cultured in vitro, obtained before SARS-CoV-2 vaccination. The receptors derive from a human donor who received a COVID-19 vaccine.

This clonotype was recorded once. V and J are TRBV6-5 and TRBJ2-6; D is uncertain. Germline loops: CDR1 MNHEY, CDR2 SVGAGI. V dropped 1 base and J dropped 4 bases, with 8 bases sitting between them. The CDR3 sequence is 15 residues long. The CDR3 bases are TGTGCCAGCAGTTACTTGATTCGAGGGGCCAACGTCCTGACTTTC. Translation: CASSYLIRGANVLTF.

V usage is TRBV20-1 and J usage is TRBJ2-7; TRBD1 aligns across 7 bases. V dropped 6 bases and J dropped 5; count of bases not matched to a gene: 13. The CDR3 consists of 14 residues. The germline CDR1 and CDR2 sequences are DFQATT and SNEGSKA (reference sequence). Here the CDR3 reads CSAPIPDRAHEQYF. The CDR3, as DNA: TGCAGTGCCCCGATTCCCGACAGGGCGCACGAGCAGTACTTC.

This clonotype was found a few times. The rearrangement uses TRBV10-3 and TRBJ1-2; 8 positions agree with TRBD1. J gave up 0 bases and V 2 bases, and 2 bases lay outside the gene matches. Germline V gene data show CDR1 as ENHRY and CDR2 as SYGVKD. The CDR3 is 15 amino acids. CDR3 sequence: CAISEVGQANYGYTF. CDR3 sequence (DNA): TGTGCCATCAGTGAGGTGGGACAGGCTAACTATGGCTACACCTTC.

The chain couples TRBV23-1 to TRBJ1-2, with D tentatively TRBD1 (6 bases). TRBV23-1 is an ORF, with its function uncertain. V lost 4 bases and J 4 bases, leaving 25 bases between the germline ends. This CDR3 is 18 amino acids long. CDR3 DNA: TGCGCCAGCAGTCTAGACGAACCCTCGACAGGAGGGGCCTATGGCTACACCTTC. Translation: CASSLDEPSTGGAYGYTF.

This clonotype was counted only a few times. This rearrangement joins TRBV12-3 or TRBV12-4 to TRBJ1-1; TRBD1 matches 8 bases. The junction had 2 bases not matched to a gene; V was cut back by 5 bases and J by 3 bases. This CDR3 spans 13 amino acids. The CDR3 reads CASSLQGDTEAFF. In nucleotides, the CDR3 is TGTGCCAGCAGTCTACAGGGGGACACTGAAGCTTTCTTT.

This clonotype is medium-sized in the sample. This chain connects TRBV7-6 to TRBJ2-3; possible D gene TRBD2, 7 bases. V lost 4 bases and J lost 4, with 15 bases in between. CDR1 and CDR2 from the germline V gene are SGHVS and FNYEAQ. The CDR3 totals 15 residues. Written as DNA, the CDR3 is TGTGCCAGCAGCTCCTTAGGGGGGGCTTCAGATACGCAGTATTTT. This codes for CASSSLGGASDTQYF.

The CDR3 bases are TGTGCCTGGAGTGTACGACGGGTCATAAACCCCTTAAACTACGGTGAGCAGTTCTTC. Amino acid sequence: CAWSVRRVINPLNYGEQFF. The genes are TRBV30 and TRBJ2-1; D unresolved. V was pared by 0 bases and J by 9 bases, with 30 bases between. The germline V gene has CDR1 GTSNPN and CDR2 SVGIG (reference sequence). CDR3 size: 19 residues.

The V and J genes are TRBV11-3 and TRBJ2-7; D is perhaps TRBD1 or TRBD2 (5 bases each). Trimming stripped 0 bases from V and 3 bases from J, with 9 bases between. CDR1 SGHNT and CDR2 YENEEA come from the germline V gene. This CDR3 is 14 amino acids long. CDR3 amino acids: CASSLDGGDYEQYF. CDR3 in DNA: TGTGCCAGCAGCTTAGATGGGGGAGACTACGAGCAGTACTTC. Based on the CDR3 plus reference TRBV11-3 and TRBJ2-7, the full variable domain is EAGVVQSPRYKIIEKKQPVAFWCNPISGHNTLYWYLQNLGQGPELLIRYENEEAVDDSQLPKDRFSAERLKGVDSTLKIQPAELGDSAVYLCASSLDGGDYEQYFGPGTRLTVT.

The V and J genes are TRBV18 and TRBJ2-5; unclear D gene. The CDR3 loop spans 11 amino acids. Germline CDR1 and CDR2: KGHSH and LQKENI. V was pared by 5 bases and J by 3 bases, with 4 bases between. This chain's CDR3 is CASSYEETQYF. In DNA, the CDR3 is TGTGCCAGCTCATACGAAGAGACCCAGTACTTC.

This clonotype has more than one count but fewer than ten. CDR3 in DNA: TGTGCCAGCAGCTTGCGGCGCTCTTACCGTGAAGCTTTCTTT. It specifies CASSLRRSYREAFF. The rearrangement joins TRBV11-3 to TRBJ1-1, with D uncertain. The ends were cut back, 3 bases at V and 7 bases at J, with 15 bases in the middle. The CDR3 is 14 amino acids. The germline V gene encodes CDR1 SGHNT and CDR2 YENEEA.

The CDR3 region is CATSGSGTGPLGYTF. The CDR3 DNA reads as TGTGCCACCAGTGGCTCCGGGACAGGGCCCTTGGGCTACACCTTC. The chain links TRBV24-1 to TRBJ1-2, with 9 bases lining up with TRBD1. Germline V gene data show CDR1 as KGHDR and CDR2 as SFDVKD. The CDR3 runs to 15 residues. V shed 5 bases, J shed 8 bases, and the junction held 11 bases outside the gene matches.

The V and J genes are TRBV20-1 and TRBJ2-1, with 7 bases identical to TRBD1. V lost 1 base to trimming and J lost 4 bases; unmatched junction nucleotides: 7. The germline V gene encodes CDR1 DFQATT and CDR2 SNEGSKA (reference sequence). CDR3 size: 15 residues. CDR3 protein: CSARGGTETYNEQFF. In DNA form, the CDR3 reads TGCAGTGCTAGAGGGGGGACAGAAACGTACAATGAGCAGTTCTTC.

This clonotype was counted a few times. The rearrangement links TRBV4-2 to TRBJ2-3; 10 positions match TRBD2. V lost 4 bases to trimming and J lost 1 base; unmatched junction nucleotides: 5. This CDR3 comprises 16 residues. Germline V gives CDR1 LGHNA, CDR2 YNFKEQ. CDR3 sequence (DNA): TGTGCCAGCAGCCCTACCGGGACTAGCGGCACAGATACGCAGTATTTT. Amino acid sequence: CASSPTGTSGTDTQYF.

This clonotype was counted between two and nine times. The rearrangement uses TRBV7-8 and TRBJ2-5; 12 nucleotides agree with TRBD1. Germline loops: CDR1 SGHVS, CDR2 FQNEAQ. The ends lost 5 bases at V and 5 bases at J; junction bases unmatched: 9. The CDR3 is made up of 16 amino acids. CDR3 residues: CASSARDRGRRETQYF. In DNA, the CDR3 is TGTGCCAGCAGCGCCCGGGACAGGGGGCGTAGGGAGACCCAGTACTTC.

This clonotype has just one count. The V and J genes are TRBV6-5 and TRBJ2-7; the D is unclear. This CDR3 region has 12 residues. V was pared by 4 bases and J by 4 bases, with 8 bases between. Per germline, CDR1 MNHEY and CDR2 SVGAGI. The CDR3 sequence: CASSSHQYEQYF. For the CDR3, the DNA is TGTGCCAGCAGTTCACATCAGTACGAGCAGTACTTC.

This clonotype was counted only a few times. This chain joins TRBV7-2 and TRBJ2-7; possibly TRBD1 or TRBD2 for D (5 bases each). The V and J ends lost 1 base and 5 bases respectively, with 12 bases between them. Germline lookup yields CDR1 SGHTA and CDR2 FQGNSA. There are 14 residues in the CDR3. The CDR3 coding sequence is TGTGCCAGCAGCTTAGGGATACGGGGCCACGAGCAGTACTTC. Residues: CASSLGIRGHEQYF. Complete variable domain (other parts from reference TRBV7-2 and TRBJ2-7): GAGVSQSPSNKVTEKGKDVELRCDPISGHTALYWYRQSLGQGLEFLIYFQGNSAPDKSGLPSDRFSAERTGGSVSTLTIQRTQQEDSAVYLCASSLGIRGHEQYFGPGTRLTVT.

The table lists this clonotype with a few counts. The rearrangement links TRBV2 to TRBJ2-5; D ambiguous. Germline-derived CDR1 and CDR2 are SNHLY and FYNNEI. Deletions cut 4 bases from V and 0 bases from J, with 6 bases between. This CDR3 contains 13 residues. This CDR3 reads CASSGDYQETQYF. The DNA for the CDR3 is TGTGCCAGCAGTGGCGACTACCAAGAGACCCAGTACTTC. Drawing the rest from reference TRBV2 and TRBJ2-5, the complete variable domain is EPEVTQTPSHQVTQMGQEVILRCVPISNHLYFYWYRQILGQKVEFLVSFYNNEISEKSEIFDDQFSVERPDGSNFTLKIRSTKLEDSAMYFCASSGDYQETQYFGPGTRLLVL.

By sample fraction, this clonotype is medium-sized (0.01 to 0.1%). DNA for the CDR3: TGCAGTGCTTCACCGACAGGGGGGGGCACTGAAGCTTTCTTT. Encoded protein: CSASPTGGGTEAFF. This rearrangement joins TRBV20-1 to TRBJ1-1; 9 bases agree with TRBD1. Germline trimming cut 5 bases from V and 4 bases from J; bases unmatched to any gene: 8. Germline CDR1 reads DFQATT; CDR2 reads SNEGSKA (reference sequence). The CDR3 covers 14 residues.

A single count supports this clonotype. The V gene is TRBV5-5, the J gene TRBJ2-4, with D perhaps TRBD1 (5 bases). Trimming removed 2 bases at V and 7 bases at J, with 13 bases between. Germline V CDR1 and CDR2: SGHKS, YYEKEE (reference sequence). The CDR3 extends over 14 amino acids. The DNA of the CDR3 is TGTGCCAGCAGCTTCCAGGGCGGTAGGAACATTCAGTACTTC. Protein sequence: CASSFQGGRNIQYF.

The chain combines TRBV5-1 with TRBJ2-3; 8 bases line up with TRBD1. The germline gives CDR1 SGHRS, CDR2 YFSETQ. V trimming: 0 bases; J trimming: 0 bases; junction bases outside the gene matches: 6. The CDR3 is made up of 17 amino acids. The CDR3 region is CASSLAGTGASTDTQYF. The DNA for the CDR3 is TGCGCCAGCAGCTTGGCCGGGACAGGCGCTAGCACAGATACGCAGTATTTT.

The rearrangement links TRBV20-1 to TRBJ2-5, with D unclear. Germline loops: CDR1 DFQATT, CDR2 SNEGSKA (reference sequence). This CDR3 has 13 residues. V shed 7 bases and J shed 1 base, with 13 bases lying between them. The CDR3 loop reads CSVDRAVQETQYF. DNA for the CDR3: TGCAGTGTTGACCGGGCCGTCCAAGAGACCCAGTACTTC.

The chain combines TRBV7-6 with TRBJ2-7; D gene unclear. V lost 1 base to trimming and J lost 0 bases, with 4 bases between them. The germline V gene encodes CDR1 SGHVS and CDR2 FNYEAQ. This CDR3 spans 13 amino acids. The CDR3 region is CASSLGDSYEQYF. In nucleotides, the CDR3 is TGTGCCAGCAGCTTAGGGGACTCCTACGAGCAGTACTTC.

This chain uses TRBV19 with TRBJ1-4; 9 bases align to TRBD1. V dropped 5 bases and J dropped 4; count of bases not matched to a gene: 5. This CDR3 spans 15 amino acids. CDR1 and CDR2 from the germline V gene are LNHDA and SQIVND (reference sequence). CDR3 sequence (DNA): TGTGCCAGTAGTCCGCGACAGGGGGGTAATGAAAAACTGTTTTTT. Protein product: CASSPRQGGNEKLFF.

V and J are TRBV2 and TRBJ1-2; D perhaps matches TRBD1 (5 bases). V was clipped by 4 bases and J by 5 bases, with 14 bases between them. The length of the CDR3 is 14 residues. Looked up from germline, CDR1 is SNHLY and CDR2 is FYNNEI. The CDR3: CASSVLQAAYGYTF. Written as DNA, the CDR3 is TGTGCCAGCAGTGTCCTACAGGCGGCATATGGCTACACCTTC. Together with reference TRBV2 and TRBJ1-2, the CDR3 gives the full variable domain: EPEVTQTPSHQVTQMGQEVILRCVPISNHLYFYWYRQILGQKVEFLVSFYNNEISEKSEIFDDQFSVERPDGSNFTLKIRSTKLEDSAMYFCASSVLQAAYGYTFGSGTRLTVV.

A few counts support this clonotype. The chain employs TRBV5-4 and TRBJ1-6; 7 bases align to TRBD1. Trimming took 1 base from V and 7 from J; bases not matched to a gene: 5. The CDR3 sequence is 15 residues long. Germline V gene data show CDR1 as SGHNT and CDR2 as YYREEE (reference sequence). In DNA form, the CDR3 reads TGTGCCAGCAGCTTGCTGACAGGGCCGAATTCACCCCTCCACTTT. It yields the protein CASSLLTGPNSPLHF.

This clonotype was detected a few times. V gene TRBV7-9 combines with J gene TRBJ1-3; D is possibly TRBD1 (5 bases). V gave up 2 bases and J gave up 0 bases, with 8 bases separating them. Per the germline V gene, CDR1 is SEHNR and CDR2 is FQNEAQ (reference sequence). The CDR3 has 15 amino acids. The CDR3: CASSLSGTSGNTIYF. The DNA of the CDR3 is TGTGCCAGCAGCTTATCGGGGACCTCTGGAAACACCATATATTTT.